The text below deals with one T cell receptor (beta chain). The antigen remains unidentified. The sample originates from a study of T cells after yellow fever vaccination. V was cut by 4 bases and J by 7 bases, with 14 bases left in between. Germline V gene data show CDR1 as MGHDK and CDR2 as SYGVNS. The length of the CDR3 is 14 residues. General study results and limits: Booster samples showed a return of most primary-vaccination clones (under 98% CD4, approximately 85% CD8).

TCRdb fed the 5' RACE reads into MiXCR, producing one record per CDR3 protein. The sample yields some 340,000 distinct CDR3 sequences, about 10% seen once. The chain is built from TRBV25-1 and TRBJ2-1; D tentatively reads TRBD1 or TRBD2 (5 bases each). The sequenced sample was CD4+ T cells sorted from PBMCs, obtained 45 days after the yellow fever booster vaccination. This clonotype was sampled from a man younger than 35 who received the YFV17D yellow fever vaccine. CDR3 sequence reads: CASSVEGRRNEQFF. In nucleotides, the CDR3 is TGTGCCAGCAGTGTCGAGGGGCGCAGGAATGAGCAGTTCTTC.